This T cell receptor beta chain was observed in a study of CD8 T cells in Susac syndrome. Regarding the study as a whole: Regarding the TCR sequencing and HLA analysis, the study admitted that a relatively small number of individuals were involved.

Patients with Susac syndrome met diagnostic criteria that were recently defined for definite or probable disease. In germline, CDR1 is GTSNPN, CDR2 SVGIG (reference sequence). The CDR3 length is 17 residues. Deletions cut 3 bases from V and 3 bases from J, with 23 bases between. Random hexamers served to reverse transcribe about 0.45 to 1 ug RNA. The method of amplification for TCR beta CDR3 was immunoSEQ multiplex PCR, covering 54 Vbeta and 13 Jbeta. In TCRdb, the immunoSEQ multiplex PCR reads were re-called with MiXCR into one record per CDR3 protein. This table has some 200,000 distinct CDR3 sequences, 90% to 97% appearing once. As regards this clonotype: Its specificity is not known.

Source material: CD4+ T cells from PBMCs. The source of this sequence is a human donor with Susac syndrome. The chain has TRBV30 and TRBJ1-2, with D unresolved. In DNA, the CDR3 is TGTGCCTGGAGCCCTACCCGAGGACGGAACTGGGACTATGGCTACACCTTC. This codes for CAWSPTRGRNWDYGYTF.